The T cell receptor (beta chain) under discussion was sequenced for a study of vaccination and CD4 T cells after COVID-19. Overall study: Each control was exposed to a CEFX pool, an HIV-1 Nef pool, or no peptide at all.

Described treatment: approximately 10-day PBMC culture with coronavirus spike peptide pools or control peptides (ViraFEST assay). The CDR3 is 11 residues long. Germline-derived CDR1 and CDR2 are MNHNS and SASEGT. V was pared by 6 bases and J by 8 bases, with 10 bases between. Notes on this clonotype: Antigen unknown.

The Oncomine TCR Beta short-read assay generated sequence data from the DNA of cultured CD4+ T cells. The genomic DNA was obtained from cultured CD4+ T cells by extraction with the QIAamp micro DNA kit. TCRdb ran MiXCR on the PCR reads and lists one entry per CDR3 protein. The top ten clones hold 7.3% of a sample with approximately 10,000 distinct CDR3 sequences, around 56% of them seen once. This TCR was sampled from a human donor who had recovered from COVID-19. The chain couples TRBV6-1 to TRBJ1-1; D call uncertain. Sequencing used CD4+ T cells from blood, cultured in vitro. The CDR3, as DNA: TGTGCCAGCAGCCTTCTTGCCGAAGCTTTCTTT. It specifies CASSLLAEAFF.